This TCR beta chain was recovered during a study of blood T cell repertoires in COVID-19. Looking at the study overall: Italy, Spain and the United States were the sources of the convalescent and acute COVID-19 samples.

CDR1 is KGHDR, CDR2 SFDVKD, per germline. This CDR3 region has 16 residues. J was trimmed by 5 bases and V by 2 bases; bases with no gene match: 4. In the original workflow: Researchers report that nucleated cell counts were estimated from reference gene primer amplification. Assay: immunoSEQ multiplex PCR; the TCRdb copy retains only in-frame clones and omits some. The D gene and trimming were derived from the DNA, and the V and J assignments and clone size from that table. The sample consists of about 220,000 clones, roughly 84% of them appearing once. Sequencing was performed on peripheral blood. This receptor was obtained from a man between 45 and 60 years old who had recovered from COVID-19. J is TRBJ2-2 and V is TRBV24-1; 10 bases line up with TRBD1. CDR3 amino acids: CATSDSGQGLTGELFF. The CDR3 DNA reads TGTGCCACCAGTGATTCGGGACAGGGGTTGACCGGGGAGCTGTTTTTT.